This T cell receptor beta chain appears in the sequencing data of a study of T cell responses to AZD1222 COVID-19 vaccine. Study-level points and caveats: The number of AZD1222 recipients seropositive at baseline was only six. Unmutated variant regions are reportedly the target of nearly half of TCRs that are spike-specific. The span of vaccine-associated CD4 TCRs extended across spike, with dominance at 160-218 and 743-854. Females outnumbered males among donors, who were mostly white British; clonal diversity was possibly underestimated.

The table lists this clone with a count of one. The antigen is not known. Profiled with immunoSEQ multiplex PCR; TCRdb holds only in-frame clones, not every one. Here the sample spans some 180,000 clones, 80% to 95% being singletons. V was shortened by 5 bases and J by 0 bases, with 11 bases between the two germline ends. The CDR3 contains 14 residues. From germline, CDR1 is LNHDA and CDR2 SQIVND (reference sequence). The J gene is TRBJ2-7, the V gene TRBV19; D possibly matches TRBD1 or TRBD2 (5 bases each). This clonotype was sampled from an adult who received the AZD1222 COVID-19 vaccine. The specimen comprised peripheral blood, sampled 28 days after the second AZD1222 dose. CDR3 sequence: CASSLGPFSYEQYF. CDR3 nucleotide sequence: TGTGCCAGTAGTCTGGGACCTTTCTCCTACGAGCAGTACTTC.